This entry lists 32 T cell receptor beta chains sequenced from one sample in a study of T cell responses to AZD1222 COVID-19 vaccine. Generated by immunoSEQ multiplex PCR, the TCRdb table keeps only in-frame clones and is missing some. Of just under 85,000 clones detected, 80% to 90% appear once; the ten largest clones hold approximately 7%. Sequences were derived from peripheral blood, sampled on day 0 of AZD1222 vaccination. These receptors came from an adult in good health.

The chain recombines TRBV10-1 with TRBJ1-1, with TRBD1 matching over 7 bases. The CDR3 spans 13 residues. With V trimmed by 6 bases and J by 1 base, 2 bases remained unmatched. CDR1 is WNHNN, CDR2 SYGVQD, per germline (reference sequence). CDR3 bases: TGCGCCAGCAGCAGGACAGGGAACACTGAAGCTTTCTTT. Protein sequence: CASSRTGNTEAFF.

This chain links TRBV5-1 with TRBJ2-7, with D tentatively TRBD2 (6 bases). Germline V CDR1 and CDR2: SGHRS, YFSETQ. This CDR3 is built from 13 residues. Between the trimmed V and J ends, which lost 0 bases and 7 bases, there was a span of 11 bases. The CDR3 nucleotides read TGCGCCAGCAGCTTGGATCAGGGAGGTGAGCAGTACTTC. Translation gives CASSLDQGGEQYF.

In this sample, this clone turned up once. The rearrangement uses TRBV11-2 and TRBJ2-5, with unresolved D. This CDR3 is built from 13 residues. Germline CDR1 and CDR2: SGHAT and FQNNGV. The V end was cut by 3 bases, the J end by 5 bases, with 10 bases between. The CDR3 region has the DNA TGTGCCAGCAGCTTTAATGGTAGGGAGACCCAGTACTTC. Translation gives CASSFNGRETQYF.

The chain links TRBV9 to TRBJ1-3; D gene unclear. V lost 4 bases and J 8 bases, leaving 13 bases between the germline ends. The length of the CDR3 is 13 residues. Germline-derived CDR1 and CDR2 are SGDLS and YYNGEE. The CDR3 spells CASSIWGADTIYF. The CDR3 DNA follows: TGTGCCAGCAGCATTTGGGGTGCAGACACCATATATTTT. Drawing the rest from reference TRBV9 and TRBJ1-3, the complete variable domain is DSGVTQTPKHLITATGQRVTLRCSPRSGDLSVYWYQQSLDQGLQFLIQYYNGEERAKGNILERFSAQQFPDLHSELNLSSLELGDSALYFCASSIWGADTIYFGEGSWLTVV.

The chain employs TRBV4-1 and TRBJ2-2; 9 positions agree with TRBD2. The CDR3 extends over 18 amino acids. J gave up 6 bases and V 0 bases, and 11 bases lay outside the gene matches. Per germline, CDR1 MGHRA and CDR2 YSYEKL. The CDR3: CASSQDPRDGLAPGELFF. The DNA for the CDR3 is TGCGCCAGCAGCCAAGATCCCCGGGACGGACTAGCGCCCGGGGAGCTGTTTTTT.

This rearrangement joins TRBV27 to TRBJ1-4; the D is unclear. The V end was cut by 3 bases, the J end by 5 bases, with 7 bases between. The CDR3 is 13 residues long. Germline V gives CDR1 MNHEY, CDR2 SMNVEV (reference sequence). CDR3 sequence (DNA): TGTGCCAGCAGTTTGAAACAAAATGAAAAACTGTTTTTT. This codes for CASSLKQNEKLFF.

The chain couples TRBV19 to TRBJ2-7, with 7 bases fitting TRBD2. The CDR3 is 15 residues long. CDR1 is LNHDA, CDR2 SQIVND, per germline (reference sequence). The ends lost 4 bases at V and 5 bases at J; junction bases unmatched: 11. This chain's CDR3 is CASSTRGGPPHEQYF. The CDR3 coding sequence is TGTGCCAGTAGTACAAGGGGAGGGCCGCCCCACGAGCAGTACTTC.

The chain recombines TRBV2 with TRBJ1-1; D may be TRBD1 (5 bases). The germline CDR1 and CDR2 sequences are SNHLY and FYNNEI. The CDR3 consists of 15 residues. V was cut by 6 bases and J by 4 bases, with 18 bases left in between. The CDR3 DNA is TGTGCCAGCAGCCTACTCCAGGGAGTGGGCACTGAAGCTTTCTTT. It encodes CASSLLQGVGTEAFF.

CDR3 DNA sequence: TGTGCCAGCAGCTTAAGAGGTTTTAGCAATCAGCCCCAGCATTTT. It encodes CASSLRGFSNQPQHF. This chain uses TRBV5-6 with TRBJ1-5; D is uncertain. V was trimmed by 2 bases and J by 0 bases, leaving 9 bases between them. This CDR3 spans 15 amino acids. The germline V gene has CDR1 SGHDT and CDR2 YYEEEE. Filled out from reference TRBV5-6 and TRBJ1-5, the complete variable domain reads DAGVTQSPTHLIKTRGQQVTLRCSPKSGHDTVSWYQQALGQGPQFIFQYYEEEERQRGNFPDRFSGHQFPNYSSELNVNALLLGDSALYLCASSLRGFSNQPQHFGDGTRLSIL.

The J gene is TRBJ2-7, the V gene TRBV6-5; 11 bases are a match to TRBD2. Unmatched junction bases numbered 14, after V lost 6 bases and J lost 10 bases. CDR1 and CDR2 from the germline V gene are MNHEY and SVGAGI. CDR3 length: 15 residues. CDR3 in DNA: TGTGCCAGCAGCACATCCGGGACTAGCGGTCATACCCAGTACTTC. This translates into CASSTSGTSGHTQYF.

The chain links TRBV28 to TRBJ2-3; 13 bases agree with TRBD2. The CDR3 is 16 residues long. CDR1 MDHEN and CDR2 SYDVKM come from the germline V gene. The V segment lost 0 bases and the J segment 3 bases; nucleotides outside the gene matches: 0. The CDR3 DNA sequence: TGTGCCAGCAGTTTATGGACTAGCGGGAGGACAGATACGCAGTATTTT. Protein: CASSLWTSGRTDTQYF.

The chain couples TRBV29-1 to TRBJ1-4, with D unclear. The CDR3 is made up of 11 amino acids. Trimming stripped 2 bases from V and 5 bases from J, with 3 bases between. Germline V gene sequence: CDR1 SQVTM, CDR2 ANQGSEA. The CDR3 bases are TGCAGCGTTGAACAGAATGAAAAACTGTTTTTT. It codes for CSVEQNEKLFF. The full variable domain, with the rest looked up from reference TRBV29-1 and TRBJ1-4, is SAVISQKPSRDICQRGTSLTIQCQVDSQVTMMFWYRQQPGQSLTLIATANQGSEATYESGFVIDKFPISRPNLTFSTLTVSNMSPEDSSIYLCSVEQNEKLFFGSGTQLSVL.

The rearrangement uses TRBV9 and TRBJ1-2; D is unclear. The V gene lost 3 bases and the J gene lost 0 bases, with 15 bases spanning the gap. Per the germline V gene, CDR1 is SGDLS and CDR2 is YYNGEE. CDR3 length: 16 residues. In DNA, the CDR3 is TGTGCCAGCAGCGCGAGTTTGACGGTTTCTAACTATGGCTACACCTTC. Translating it yields CASSASLTVSNYGYTF.

The gene calls are TRBV7-2 and TRBJ2-1; 7 bases match TRBD2. V shed 5 bases, J shed 5 bases, and the junction held 12 bases outside the gene matches. The CDR3 is made up of 16 amino acids. Germline V CDR1 and CDR2: SGHTA, FQGNSA. CDR3 in DNA: TGTGCCAGCAGCCGGAACCGAGCGGGACCCAACAATGAGCAGTTCTTC. It is translated as CASSRNRAGPNNEQFF.

In its sample, this clone was seen once. V usage is TRBV21-1 and J usage is TRBJ1-5. TRBV21-1 represents a pseudogene. The CDR3 totals 16 residues. CDR3 region: CASSRGGGYSNQPQHF. The DNA of the CDR3 is TGTGCCAGCAGTCGCGGTGGCGGTTATAGCAATCAGCCCCAGCATTTT.

The chain employs TRBV5-1 and TRBJ1-4; 9 bases align to TRBD1. The germline V gene has CDR1 SGHRS and CDR2 YFSETQ. The CDR3 runs 15 residues. Trimming cost V 4 bases and J 4 bases; bases outside gene matches: 5. This chain's CDR3 is CASSISGQGNEKLFF. The CDR3 DNA is TGCGCCAGCAGCATCTCGGGACAGGGTAATGAAAAACTGTTTTTT.

The chain has TRBV19 and TRBJ1-2; D is possibly TRBD1 (5 bases). Germline loops: CDR1 LNHDA, CDR2 SQIVND (reference sequence). V was trimmed by 6 bases and J by 6 bases, leaving 14 bases between them. The CDR3 has 13 residues. The CDR3 bases are TGTGCCAGTAGGGATGGGGGAAGCCATGGCTACACCTTC. This translates into CASRDGGSHGYTF. Drawing the rest from reference TRBV19 and TRBJ1-2, the complete variable domain is DGGITQSPKYLFRKEGQNVTLSCEQNLNHDAMYWYRQDPGQGLRLIYYSQIVNDFQKGDIAEGYSVSREKKESFPLTVTSAQKNPTAFYLCASRDGGSHGYTFGSGTRLTVV.

V is TRBV6-2 or TRBV6-3 and J is TRBJ2-2; D possibly corresponds to TRBD1 (6 bases). This CDR3 is 13 amino acids long. Trimming took 5 bases from V and 3 from J, leaving 7 bases between them. Germline CDR1 is MNHEY and CDR2 is SVGEGT. The CDR3 protein is CASSHRDTGELFF. The CDR3 region has the DNA TGTGCCAGCAGTCACAGGGACACCGGGGAGCTGTTTTTT.

V gene TRBV6-5 combines with J gene TRBJ1-5; D gene ambiguous. CDR3 length: 12 amino acids. V was trimmed by 7 bases and J by 5 bases, leaving 9 bases between them. CDR1 and CDR2 (germline): MNHEY, SVGAGI. CDR3 loop: CASKRVDQPQHF. DNA for the CDR3: TGTGCCAGCAAAAGGGTAGATCAGCCCCAGCATTTT.

The V and J genes are TRBV5-1 and TRBJ1-3, with a weak D call TRBD1 (5 bases). The germline gives CDR1 SGHRS, CDR2 YFSETQ. CDR3 length: 15 amino acids. The V and J ends lost 4 bases and 0 bases respectively, with 11 bases between them. CDR3 sequence reads: CASSEGPNSGNTIYF. CDR3 nucleotides: TGCGCCAGCAGCGAGGGACCGAACTCTGGAAACACCATATATTTT.

The chain has TRBV28 and TRBJ1-2, with a weak D call TRBD1 (6 bases). Germline CDR1 is MDHEN and CDR2 is SYDVKM. Trimming shortened V by 7 bases and J by 4 bases, and 19 bases separated the two germline ends. The CDR3 contains 15 residues. DNA for the CDR3: TGTGCCAGCAACCGTCAAGGACAGAGAAGCTATGGCTACACCTTC. Protein sequence: CASNRQGQRSYGYTF.

Details on this clone: At one boundary the junction diverges from the germline segment, which might be a read error. The V and J genes are TRBV7-2 and TRBJ2-3, with 12 bases identical to TRBD2. The CDR3 is made up of 16 amino acids. The germline V gene has CDR1 SGHTA and CDR2 FQGNSA. The CDR3 nucleotides are TGTGCCAGCAGCTCGGCGACTAGCGGGAGCAGAGATACGCAGTATTTT. This encodes CASSSATSGSRDTQYF.

The chain combines TRBV19 with TRBJ2-2; no firm D call. The CDR3 is 15 residues long. V lost 3 bases to trimming and J lost 4 bases, with 12 bases between them. Germline loops: CDR1 LNHDA, CDR2 SQIVND (reference sequence). The CDR3 sequence: CASSIGLVGTGELFF. The CDR3 DNA is TGTGCCAGTAGTATTGGTCTAGTGGGCACCGGGGAGCTGTTTTTT.

The V and J genes are TRBV25-1 and TRBJ1-4; D not resolved. This CDR3 region has 14 residues. V was cut by 6 bases and J by 7 bases, with 15 bases left in between. CDR1 is MGHDK, CDR2 SYGVNS, per germline. CDR3 nucleotides: TGTGCCAGCAGCCAGACAATGGAGGGTGAAAAACTGTTTTTT. This translates into CASSQTMEGEKLFF.

This chain links TRBV5-1 with TRBJ2-2, with D possibly TRBD2 on 6 matching bases. Germline CDR1 and CDR2: SGHRS and YFSETQ. With 0 bases removed from V and 0 bases from J, the gap between germline ends came to 12 bases. This CDR3 has 17 residues. The CDR3 here is CASSLVGSGANTGELFF. The CDR3 DNA reads TGCGCCAGCAGCTTGGTAGGTAGCGGAGCGAACACCGGGGAGCTGTTTTTT.

The chain employs TRBV30 and TRBJ1-1; possibly TRBD1 for D (6 bases). V dropped 1 base and J dropped 12 bases, with 15 bases sitting between them. The CDR3 length is 12 residues. Germline loops: CDR1 GTSNPN, CDR2 SVGIG (reference sequence). The CDR3 protein is CAWSAYRVGTFF. The CDR3 coding sequence is TGTGCCTGGAGTGCCTACAGGGTTGGAACTTTCTTT.

The chain uses TRBV19 and TRBJ1-3; no reliable D call. The CDR3 has 14 amino acids. Germline V CDR1 and CDR2: LNHDA, SQIVND (reference sequence). Trimming took off 9 bases at V and 0 bases at J, with 12 bases between the two ends. CDR3 sequence (DNA): TGTGCCAGCCTCAAGACGGACTCTGGAAACACCATATATTTT. It codes for CASLKTDSGNTIYF.

The J gene is TRBJ1-1, the V gene TRBV5-6; 10 bases are a match to TRBD1. CDR1 and CDR2 (germline): SGHDT, YYEEEE. The CDR3 has 12 residues. J was trimmed by 12 bases and V by 4 bases; bases with no gene match: 6. CDR3 amino acids: CASSPGTGETFF. The CDR3 region has the DNA TGTGCCAGCAGCCCAGGGACAGGGGAGACTTTCTTT.

The chain uses TRBV10-3 and TRBJ2-7; D gene unclear. The CDR3 consists of 12 residues. V was pared by 3 bases and J by 1 base, with 4 bases between. Germline V gives CDR1 ENHRY, CDR2 SYGVKD. CDR3: CAISDRSYEQYF. CDR3 sequence (DNA): TGTGCCATCAGTGACAGATCCTACGAGCAGTACTTC.

J is TRBJ2-7 and V is TRBV28; D not resolved. V was clipped by 3 bases and J by 4 bases, with 7 bases between them. Germline CDR1 MDHEN, CDR2 SYDVKM. The CDR3 consists of 12 residues. The CDR3 sequence: CASSFKGYEQYF. Here the CDR3 DNA reads TGTGCCAGCAGTTTCAAGGGATACGAGCAGTACTTC. Full variable domain (missing parts from reference TRBV28 and TRBJ2-7): DVKVTQSSRYLVKRTGEKVFLECVQDMDHENMFWYRQDPGLGLRLIYFSYDVKMKEKGDIPEGYSVSREKKERFSLILESASTNQTSMYLCASSFKGYEQYFGPGTRLTVT.

This chain uses TRBV7-3 with TRBJ1-5; 9 bases are a match to TRBD1. The J segment lost 7 bases and the V segment lost 2 bases, leaving 12 bases of the junction unmatched. Germline CDR1 is SGHTA and CDR2 is FQGTGA. The CDR3 runs 17 residues. In nucleotides, the CDR3 is TGTGCCAGCAGCTTATGGGTTGGACAGGGGAGTTTACAGCCCCAGCATTTT. It translates to CASSLWVGQGSLQPQHF.

The chain is built from TRBV19 and TRBJ2-2, with D possibly called TRBD1 or TRBD2 (5 bases each). V was pared by 10 bases and J by 3 bases, with 12 bases between. The length of the CDR3 is 13 residues. The germline V gene has CDR1 LNHDA and CDR2 SQIVND (reference sequence). CDR3 sequence (DNA): TGTGCCACTCTGAGGGGATACACCGGGGAGCTGTTTTTT. This gives the protein CATLRGYTGELFF.